This T cell receptor (beta chain) was sequenced for a study of early T cells in non-severe SARS-CoV-2 infection. Study as a whole: Chains were not paired, and sequencing was done on bulk RNA from unsorted whole blood.

Germline CDR1 and CDR2: LNHDA and SQIVND (reference sequence). The CDR3 has 14 amino acids. V shed 4 bases and J shed 1 base, with 8 bases lying between them. The study, taken as a whole, reports: Lookups in VDJdb leaned toward anti-spike CD8 responses and missed private and CD4 specificities.

MiXCR was run by TCRdb on the 5' RACE reads, yielding one entry per CDR3 protein. The data show approximately 99,000 distinct CDR3 sequences, 9.5% to 13% seen once. This clonotype was seen a single time. The antigen remains undetermined. This receptor was obtained from an adult who was a healthcare worker with PCR-confirmed SARS-CoV-2 infection or an uninfected control (not recorded which). The chain uses TRBV19 and TRBJ1-5; weak D call: TRBD1 (5 bases). Sequenced sample: whole blood. The CDR3 DNA sequence: TGTGCCAGTAGTAACGCAGGGAGCAATCAGCCCCAGCATTTT. This translates into CASSNAGSNQPQHF.